Shown below are 24 T cell receptor beta chains from a single sample sequenced in a study of shared clonotypes between healthy human individuals. Here immunoSEQ multiplex PCR was the method, and the copy in TCRdb shows in-frame clones only, minus some. There are hundreds of thousands of clones in the sample; 96% occur only once, and about 0.12% lies in the top ten. Naive CD8 populations comprised CD45RO-negative cells positively selected for CCR7, excluding terminally differentiated effector memory CD45RA+ cells. The sequencing input was naive CD8+ T cells sorted from blood. The receptors derive from a young woman in good health.

This clone was observed a single time. The rearrangement uses TRBV28 and TRBJ2-1; 7 nucleotides align to TRBD1. The CDR3 is 14 amino acids. J gave up 7 bases and V 5 bases, and 8 bases lay outside the gene matches. Germline V CDR1 and CDR2: MDHEN, SYDVKM. In DNA, the CDR3 is TGTGCCAGCAGTCGGCGAGACAGGGCGAATGAGCAGTTCTTC. Translating gives CASSRRDRANEQFF. Full variable domain (missing parts from reference TRBV28 and TRBJ2-1): DVKVTQSSRYLVKRTGEKVFLECVQDMDHENMFWYRQDPGLGLRLIYFSYDVKMKEKGDIPEGYSVSREKKERFSLILESASTNQTSMYLCASSRRDRANEQFFGPGTRLTVL.

The chain links TRBV7-9 to TRBJ1-3; D ambiguous. The CDR3 is made up of 14 amino acids. Germline V CDR1 and CDR2: SEHNR, FQNEAQ (reference sequence). The V end was cut by 5 bases, the J end by 4 bases, with 12 bases between. CDR3 amino acids: CASSPVGQGNTIYF. For the CDR3, the DNA is TGTGCCAGCAGCCCGGTTGGCCAGGGAAACACCATATATTTT. Looking up the rest from reference TRBV7-9 and TRBJ1-3 gives the full variable domain: DTGVSQNPRHKITKRGQNVTFRCDPISEHNRLYWYRQTLGQGPEFLTYFQNEAQLEKSRLLSDRFSAERPKGSFSTLEIQRTEQGDSAMYLCASSPVGQGNTIYFGEGSWLTVV.

This chain connects TRBV7-9 to TRBJ2-7; D not resolved. The CDR3 length is 14 residues. Trimming took 0 bases from V and 0 from J, leaving 6 bases between them. Per the germline V gene, CDR1 is SEHNR and CDR2 is FQNEAQ (reference sequence). The CDR3 region has the DNA TGTGCCAGCAGCTTAGCGGACGCCTCCTACGAGCAGTACTTC. Translating gives CASSLADASYEQYF.

The chain links TRBV28 to TRBJ2-1; the D gene could be TRBD1 or TRBD2 (5 bases each). The CDR3 runs 14 residues. Germline values: CDR1 MDHEN, CDR2 SYDVKM. Trimming left V 8 bases short and J 8 bases short, with 19 bases between. CDR3 DNA: TGTGCCAGCGCCCCGGGACCGCCGTTCGATGAGCAGTTCTTC. Translated: CASAPGPPFDEQFF.

This clone was detected once. This chain connects TRBV18 to TRBJ2-7; 8 positions agree with TRBD1. This CDR3 has 15 residues. The V and J ends lost 3 bases and 1 base, in that order; junction bases with no gene match: 5. The germline V gene encodes CDR1 KGHSH and CDR2 LQKENI. The CDR3 loop reads CASSPSGGSSYEQYF. CDR3 in DNA: TGTGCCAGCTCACCGTCAGGGGGCTCTTCCTACGAGCAGTACTTC.

The chain carries TRBV29-1 and TRBJ2-3; D could derive from TRBD1 or TRBD2 (5 bases each). The CDR3 consists of 13 residues. V dropped 1 base and J dropped 1 base, with 6 bases sitting between them. Germline lookup yields CDR1 SQVTM and CDR2 ANQGSEA. CDR3 residues: CSVEGDGTDTQYF. CDR3 nucleotides: TGCAGCGTTGAAGGGGACGGCACAGATACGCAGTATTTT.

The rearrangement links TRBV27 to TRBJ2-5; D is undetermined. V lost 2 bases to trimming and J lost 4 bases, with 8 bases between them. CDR3 size: 13 residues. Germline lookup yields CDR1 MNHEY and CDR2 SMNVEV (reference sequence). CDR3 sequence reads: CASSLDLRETQYF. The CDR3 DNA reads TGTGCCAGCAGTTTAGATCTCCGAGAGACCCAGTACTTC.

The chain combines TRBV5-4 with TRBJ2-5; no firm D call. The CDR3 is made up of 13 amino acids. Looked up from germline, CDR1 is SGHNT and CDR2 is YYREEE (reference sequence). Trimming cost V 0 bases and J 8 bases, with 11 bases left between them. The CDR3 region has the DNA TGTGCCAGCAGCTTGGCCGAGGTTGAAACCCAGTACTTC. Translating gives CASSLAEVETQYF.

The sample holds one count of this clone. The J gene is TRBJ1-1, the V gene TRBV28, with D uncertain. V lost 3 bases, J lost 2 bases, and 10 bases lay in between. This CDR3 contains 14 residues. Germline CDR1 is MDHEN and CDR2 is SYDVKM. The CDR3 here is CASSLLGFNTEAFF. Written as DNA, the CDR3 is TGTGCCAGCAGTTTGCTCGGGTTCAACACTGAAGCTTTCTTT.

V usage is TRBV7-9 and J usage is TRBJ2-1; D uncertain. There are 10 residues in the CDR3. V was pared by 6 bases and J by 9 bases, with 6 bases between. Looked up from germline, CDR1 is SEHNR and CDR2 is FQNEAQ (reference sequence). The CDR3 nucleotides read TGTGCCAGCAGTTTACGTGAGCAGTTCTTC. Amino acids: CASSLREQFF. Together with reference TRBV7-9 and TRBJ2-1, the CDR3 gives the full variable domain: DTGVSQNPRHKITKRGQNVTFRCDPISEHNRLYWYRQTLGQGPEFLTYFQNEAQLEKSRLLSDRFSAERPKGSFSTLEIQRTEQGDSAMYLCASSLREQFFGPGTRLTVL.

This clone was found once. The V and J genes are TRBV7-6 and TRBJ1-1, with TRBD1 as a possible D gene (6 bases). V dropped 1 base and J dropped 4 bases, with 13 bases sitting between them. The germline V gene has CDR1 SGHVS and CDR2 FNYEAQ. CDR3 length equals 15 residues. CDR3 DNA: TGTGCCAGCAGCTTAGTTCGGGGGGCGGGCACTGAAGCTTTCTTT. It encodes CASSLVRGAGTEAFF.

This sequence joins TRBV7-6 and TRBJ1-3; no firm D call. With 2 bases removed from V and 8 bases from J, the gap between germline ends came to 7 bases. The CDR3 extends over 12 amino acids. Germline CDR1 and CDR2: SGHVS and FNYEAQ. Here the CDR3 DNA reads TGTGCCAGCAGCTTACTTATGGACACCATATATTTT. Its protein is CASSLLMDTIYF.

The CDR3 sequence is CASNFNAAGGSGYTF. CDR3 DNA: TGTGCCAGCAACTTCAACGCGGCAGGGGGGTCTGGCTACACCTTC. This chain joins TRBV27 and TRBJ1-2; 7 nucleotides line up with TRBD1. V lost 7 bases to trimming and J lost 7 bases; unmatched junction nucleotides: 15. CDR3 length: 15 residues. Germline CDR1 is MNHEY and CDR2 is SMNVEV (reference sequence).

The V gene is TRBV27, the J gene TRBJ2-1; TRBD2 matches 11 bases. The ends lost 7 bases at V and 4 bases at J; junction bases unmatched: 3. The CDR3 contains 14 residues. Germline V lookup: CDR1 MNHEY, CDR2 SMNVEV (reference sequence). The DNA for the CDR3 is TGTGCCAGCAAACTAGCGGGAGAGTACAATGAGCAGTTCTTC. As protein: CASKLAGEYNEQFF.

The chain uses TRBV4-1 and TRBJ2-5; TRBD1 is a possible D gene (5 bases). The J call may be faulty, since TRBJ2-7 better matches the DNA end. Looked up from germline, CDR1 is MGHRA and CDR2 is YSYEKL. The CDR3 covers 15 residues. CDR3 in DNA: TGCGCCAGCAGCCAAGTCCAGGGCAACTCCGCCGAGCAGTACTTC. This codes for CASSQVQGNSAEQYF.

The chain uses TRBV27 and TRBJ1-1; D gene ambiguous. The V end lost 7 bases, the J end lost 4 bases, and 16 bases lay between the germline ends. The CDR3 is 14 residues long. The germline CDR1 and CDR2 sequences are MNHEY and SMNVEV (reference sequence). The chain's CDR3 is CASKERTFITEAFF. As DNA, the CDR3 is TGTGCCAGCAAGGAGCGTACGTTCATCACTGAAGCTTTCTTT.

In this sample, this clone turned up once. The chain carries TRBV7-9 and TRBJ2-5, with 10 bases that match TRBD2. The closer fit of TRBJ2-7 to the DNA end suggests the J call may be wrong. CDR3 size: 14 residues. The germline CDR1 and CDR2 sequences are SEHNR and FQNEAQ (reference sequence). As DNA, the CDR3 is TGTGCCAGCAGCTTAACTAGCGGGATTAACGAGCAGTACTTC. It is translated as CASSLTSGINEQYF.

The chain joins TRBV6-1 to TRBJ2-7; D is unresolved. In germline, CDR1 is MNHNS, CDR2 SASEGT. The CDR3 extends over 12 amino acids. Trimming removed 6 bases from V and 4 bases from J, with 10 bases in between. CDR3 sequence: CASSSGSYEQYF. DNA for the CDR3: TGTGCCAGCAGCTCAGGTTCATACGAGCAGTACTTC.

The chain links TRBV13 to TRBJ2-1; 7 bases line up with TRBD1. J gave up 4 bases and V 4 bases, and 7 bases lay outside the gene matches. The CDR3 loop spans 15 amino acids. Germline lookup yields CDR1 PRHDT and CDR2 FYEKMQ (reference sequence). CDR3 in amino acids: CASSSPGQIYNEQFF. The CDR3 DNA reads TGTGCCAGCAGCTCCCCGGGACAGATTTACAATGAGCAGTTCTTC.

The V gene is TRBV28, the J gene TRBJ2-6; possible D gene TRBD1, 5 bases. This CDR3 is 16 amino acids long. V was pared by 5 bases and J by 1 base, with 12 bases between. Germline-derived CDR1 and CDR2 are MDHEN and SYDVKM. The CDR3 DNA follows: TGTGCCAGCAGTGGGGCTTTGCGATCTGGGGCCAACGTCCTGACTTTC. Protein product: CASSGALRSGANVLTF.

The V gene is TRBV4-2, the J gene TRBJ2-1; no definite D call. The length of the CDR3 is 17 residues. Between the trimmed V and J ends, which lost 2 bases and 1 base, there was a span of 15 bases. The germline V gene encodes CDR1 LGHNA and CDR2 YNFKEQ. The CDR3 region has the DNA TGTGCCAGCAGCCAACTCCCTCCGGACCCGTCCTACAATGAGCAGTTCTTC. Residues: CASSQLPPDPSYNEQFF.

The V call is TRBV2, the J call TRBJ2-7; the D is unclear. Trimming removed 6 bases at V and 6 bases at J, with 6 bases between. This CDR3 has 10 residues. The germline V gene has CDR1 SNHLY and CDR2 FYNNEI. The CDR3 bases are TGTGCCAGCAGAAGGGTCGAGCAGTACTTC. Its translation: CASRRVEQYF.

To note about this clone: The same CDR3 can be traced to other DNA sequences in this sample. The rearrangement uses TRBV27 and TRBJ2-3; TRBD2 matches 11 bases. The CDR3 totals 15 residues. Germline-derived CDR1 and CDR2 are MNHEY and SMNVEV (reference sequence). Germline trimming cut 8 bases from V and 3 bases from J; bases unmatched to any gene: 7. The CDR3 DNA is TGTGCCAGCTCGCCTACTAGCGGGAGAACAGATACGCAGTATTTT. Translating it yields CASSPTSGRTDTQYF.

The V gene is TRBV7-9, the J gene TRBJ2-7, with D possibly matching TRBD1 (6 bases). Germline-derived CDR1 and CDR2 are SEHNR and FQNEAQ (reference sequence). The CDR3 runs 12 residues. V was pared by 5 bases and J by 3 bases, with 8 bases between. The CDR3 region has the DNA TGTGCCAGCAGCGAGGGGGACTACGAGCAGTACTTC. This gives the protein CASSEGDYEQYF.